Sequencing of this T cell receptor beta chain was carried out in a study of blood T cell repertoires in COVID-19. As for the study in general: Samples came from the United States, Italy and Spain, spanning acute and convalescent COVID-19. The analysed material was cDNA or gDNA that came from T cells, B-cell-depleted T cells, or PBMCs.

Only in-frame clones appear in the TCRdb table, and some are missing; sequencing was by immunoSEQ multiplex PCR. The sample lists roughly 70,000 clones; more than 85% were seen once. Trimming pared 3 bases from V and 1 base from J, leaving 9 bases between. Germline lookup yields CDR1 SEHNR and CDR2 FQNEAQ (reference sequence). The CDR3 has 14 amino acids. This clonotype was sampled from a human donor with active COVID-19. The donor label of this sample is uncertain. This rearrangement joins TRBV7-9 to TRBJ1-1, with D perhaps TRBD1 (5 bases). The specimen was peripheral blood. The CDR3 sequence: CASSLIQGNTEAFF. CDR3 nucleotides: TGTGCCAGCAGCTTGATTCAGGGGAACACTGAAGCTTTCTTT.